The rows below give T cell receptor beta chains drawn from one sample of a study of lymphopenia after photon versus proton radiotherapy. Using immunoSEQ multiplex PCR, the repertoire was profiled, and TCRdb retains in-frame clones only, with some absent. This table holds more than 60,000 clones, approximately 84% found once. Material: peripheral blood, obtained from a patient treated with photon-based radiotherapy. These receptors were collected from a man in his forties or fifties with gastric cancer. Both conserved end residues are part of each CDR3. The order of the fields is V gene, CDR3 length, J gene, clone size, D gene, CDR3 protein, CDR3 DNA. D genes are given only for firm matches. Not all rows give a size; the values are once, few, many and, for expanded clones, a class.

>TRBV4-1|17|TRBJ2-7|few|.
CASSHQAGTLSSYEQYF
TGCGCCAGCAGCCATCAAGCCGGGACGCTTAGCTCCTACGAGCAGTACTTC
>TRBV30|13|TRBJ2-5|.|.
CAWSVQGEETQYF
TGTGCCTGGAGTGTACAAGGCGAAGAGACCCAGTACTTC
>TRBV2|14|TRBJ2-7|.|TRBD1
CASRGQDLLEEQYF
TGTGCCAGCAGGGGACAGGATCTGCTAGAAGAGCAGTACTTC
>TRBV30|14|TRBJ2-4|.|TRBD1
CAWRMTGSKNIQYF
TGTGCCTGGAGGATGACAGGGTCCAAAAACATTCAGTACTTC
>TRBV7-2|15|TRBJ1-5|once|.
CASSLAGRDNQPQHF
TGTGCCAGCAGCTTAGCGGGCCGGGACAATCAGCCCCAGCATTTT
>TRBV29-1|11|TRBJ2-1|.|.
CSVMAQGEQFF
TGCAGCGTTATGGCTCAGGGTGAGCAGTTCTTC
>TRBV5-1|14|TRBJ2-5|.|TRBD1
CASSPGTGQETQYF
TGCGCCAGCAGCCCAGGGACAGGTCAAGAGACCCAGTACTTC
>TRBV4-3|15|TRBJ2-1|.|.
CASSEQGSSYNEQFF
TGCGCCAGCAGCGAACAGGGCAGCTCCTACAATGAGCAGTTCTTC
>TRBV5-1|14|TRBJ1-1|.|.
CASSAITGSAEAFF
TGCGCCAGCAGCGCCATTACAGGGAGCGCTGAAGCTTTCTTT
>TRBV4-1|15|TRBJ1-5|once|.
CASSQGLGGNQPQHF
TGCGCCAGCAGCCAAGGCTTAGGGGGCAATCAGCCCCAGCATTTT
>TRBV19|15|TRBJ2-3|once|TRBD1
CASSRPGQGADTQYF
TGTGCCAGTAGTCGACCGGGGCAGGGGGCAGATACGCAGTATTTT
>TRBV18|14|TRBJ1-5|.|TRBD1
CASSSSGGGQPQHF
TGTGCCAGCTCCTCCAGCGGAGGGGGCCAGCCCCAGCATTTT
>TRBV30|14|TRBJ1-2|.|TRBD1
CAWSVRQGYYGYTF
TGTGCCTGGAGTGTACGACAGGGCTACTATGGCTACACCTTC
>TRBV7-6|15|TRBJ2-2|.|TRBD1
CASSSWTGKAGELFF
TGTGCCAGCAGCTCCTGGACAGGGAAGGCCGGGGAGCTGTTTTTT
>TRBV5-1|16|TRBJ2-3|.|TRBD2
CASSLSGGVSTDTQYF
TGCGCCAGCAGCTTGTCCGGGGGGGTGAGCACAGATACGCAGTATTTT
>TRBV7-2|12|TRBJ2-3|.|.
CASSLQRDTQYF
TGTGCCAGCAGCCTACAGAGGGATACGCAGTATTTT
>TRBV6-6|14|TRBJ1-4|.|.
CASRPTEHYEKLFF
TGTGCCAGCAGGCCGACAGAGCATTATGAAAAACTGTTTTTT
>TRBV5-1|15|TRBJ1-1|.|TRBD1
CASSLGTGGNTEAFF
TGCGCCAGCAGCTTGGGGACAGGGGGAAACACTGAAGCTTTCTTT
>TRBV6-1|15|TRBJ2-5|.|.
CASSEALNGWETQYF
TGTGCCAGCAGTGAAGCGCTCAATGGGTGGGAGACCCAGTACTTC
>TRBV30|11|TRBJ1-6|few|.
CAWSVNSPLHF
TGTGCCTGGAGTGTTAATTCACCCCTCCACTTT
>TRBV7-3|13|TRBJ1-1|.|.
CASSLLGDTEAFF
TGTGCCAGCAGCTTATTAGGTGACACTGAAGCTTTCTTT
>TRBV11-2|15|TRBJ1-4|.|.
CASSLGIGANEKLFF
TGTGCCAGCAGCTTAGGTATTGGAGCTAATGAAAAACTGTTTTTT
>TRBV4-1|15|TRBJ2-1|.|.
CASSLGYLYWSEQFF
TGCGCCAGCAGCCTCGGCTACCTATACTGGAGTGAGCAGTTCTTC
>TRBV7-9|15|TRBJ2-5|.|.
CASSLQQGRRETQYF
TGTGCCAGCAGCTTACAACAGGGGAGGAGGGAGACCCAGTACTTC
>TRBV11-2|12|TRBJ1-2|.|.
CASSSQRYGYTF
TGTGCCAGCAGCTCACAGAGATATGGCTACACCTTC
>TRBV30|15|TRBJ1-6|.|TRBD1
CAWSSPGQNNSPLHF
TGTGCCTGGAGTTCTCCGGGACAGAATAATTCACCCCTCCACTTT
>TRBV7-3|16|TRBJ2-5|.|.
CASSLTLGRIQETQYF
TGTGCCAGCAGCTTAACGCTAGGACGGATCCAAGAGACCCAGTACTTC
>TRBV21-1|16|TRBJ2-7|few|.
CASSKDGTASSYEQYF
TGTGCCAGCAGCAAAGACGGGACGGCAAGCTCCTACGAGCAGTACTTC
>TRBV5-4|11|TRBJ2-1|.|.
CASSLSLEQFF
TGTGCCAGCAGCCTATCTTTGGAGCAGTTCTTC
>TRBV7-3|13|TRBJ1-1|.|TRBD1
CASRGQGHTEAFF
TGTGCCAGCAGGGGACAGGGCCACACTGAAGCTTTCTTT
>TRBV4-1|17|TRBJ2-2|.|TRBD2
CASSQGLGTTNTGELFF
TGCGCCAGCAGCCAAGGGTTGGGGACTACTAACACCGGGGAGCTGTTTTTT
>TRBV29-1|15|TRBJ1-2|.|.
CSAGRGIGANYGYTF
TGCAGCGCAGGCAGGGGAATCGGGGCTAACTATGGCTACACCTTC
>TRBV6-6|12|TRBJ2-7|.|TRBD1
CASRDRAYEQYF
TGTGCCAGCCGGGACAGGGCCTACGAGCAGTACTTC
>TRBV5-1|15|TRBJ2-4|.|.
CASAGFGGGSNIQYF
TGCGCCAGCGCCGGTTTTGGTGGAGGGTCGAACATTCAGTACTTC
>TRBV27|14|TRBJ2-1|.|.
CASSLAVTYNEQFF
TGTGCCAGCAGTTTGGCAGTTACCTACAATGAGCAGTTCTTC
>TRBV11-3|13|TRBJ2-3|.|.
CASSYSQEDTQYF
TGTGCCAGCAGCTACTCCCAGGAGGATACGCAGTATTTT
>TRBV5-1|14|TRBJ2-1|.|.
CASAVGGEYNEQFF
TGCGCCAGCGCCGTCGGAGGGGAATACAATGAGCAGTTCTTC